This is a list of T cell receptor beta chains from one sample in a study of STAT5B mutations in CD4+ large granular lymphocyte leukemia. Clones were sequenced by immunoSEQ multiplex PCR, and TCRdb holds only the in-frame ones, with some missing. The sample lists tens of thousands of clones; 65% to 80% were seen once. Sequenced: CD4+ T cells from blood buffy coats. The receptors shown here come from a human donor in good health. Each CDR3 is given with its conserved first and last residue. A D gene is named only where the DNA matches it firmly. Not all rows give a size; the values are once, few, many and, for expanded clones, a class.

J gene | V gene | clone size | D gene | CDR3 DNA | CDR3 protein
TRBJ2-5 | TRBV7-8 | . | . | TGTGCCAGCGGCAGAAAACTGAGGGAGACCCAGTACTTC | CASGRKLRETQYF
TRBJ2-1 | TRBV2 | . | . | TGTGCCAGCAGTGAACCACCCAATGAGCAGTTCTTC | CASSEPPNEQFF
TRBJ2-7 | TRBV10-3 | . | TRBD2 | TGTGCCATCAGCCGCGGAGGACTAGCCTACGAGCAGTACTTC | CAISRGGLAYEQYF
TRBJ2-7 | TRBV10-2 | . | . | TGCGCCAGCAGTGACCCGGGGCACAGGACTTACGAGCAGTACTTC | CASSDPGHRTYEQYF
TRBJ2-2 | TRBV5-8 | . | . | TGTGCCAGCACCCGTGAGGGGCTGAACACCGGGGAGCTGTTTTTT | CASTREGLNTGELFF
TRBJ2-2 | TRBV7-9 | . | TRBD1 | TGTGCCAGCAGCACGACAGGGGGCAGCGCCGGGGAGCTGTTTTTT | CASSTTGGSAGELFF
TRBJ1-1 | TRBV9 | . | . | TGTGCCAGCAGCGTGGCCGGGGTGGGCACTGAAGCTTTCTTT | CASSVAGVGTEAFF
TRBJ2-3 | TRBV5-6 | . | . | TGTGCCAGCAGCTTGTCCGGAGCAGATACGCAGTATTTT | CASSLSGADTQYF
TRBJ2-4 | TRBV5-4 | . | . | TGTGCCAGCAGCTTGGACGCCGGGACGGTCAAAAACATTCAGTACTTC | CASSLDAGTVKNIQYF
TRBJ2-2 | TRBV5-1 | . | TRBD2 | TGCGCCAGCAGCGGGCTAGCGGGGGACACCGGGGAGCTGTTTTTT | CASSGLAGDTGELFF
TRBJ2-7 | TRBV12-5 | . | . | TGTGCTAGTGGTCCGCCCGGGCCTATAACGTACGAGCAGTACTTC | CASGPPGPITYEQYF
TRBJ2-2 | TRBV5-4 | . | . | TGTGCCAGCAGCAGTGGGGCAGACCGAGGCACCGGGGAGCTGTTTTTT | CASSSGADRGTGELFF
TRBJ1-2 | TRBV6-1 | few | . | TGTGCCACCTCCAAACCAGGTAAGAGGGGCAATGGCTACACCTTC | CATSKPGKRGNGYTF
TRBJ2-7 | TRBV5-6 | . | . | TGTGCCAGCAGCCAAGGACAGTATGGGACCTACGAGCAGTACTTC | CASSQGQYGTYEQYF
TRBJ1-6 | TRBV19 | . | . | TGTGCCAGTAACACGCACTTGTCGGAGTCACCCCTCCACTTT | CASNTHLSESPLHF
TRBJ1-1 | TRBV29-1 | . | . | TGCAGCGTTGCCTTGAATGTGGGGAGCACTGAAGCTTTCTTT | CSVALNVGSTEAFF
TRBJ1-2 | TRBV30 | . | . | TGTGCCTGGAGCCAACGGTCGGGAGGCTACACCTTC | CAWSQRSGGYTF
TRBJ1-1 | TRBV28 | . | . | TGTGCCAGCAGTTTAAGTAGGAGGGTGACTGAAGCTTTCTTT | CASSLSRRVTEAFF
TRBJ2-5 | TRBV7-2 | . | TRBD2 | TGTGCCAGCAGCCCCCGGGGGGGAGAGACCCAGTACTTC | CASSPRGGETQYF
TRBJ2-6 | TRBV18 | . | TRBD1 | TGTGCCAGCTCACCGATACAGGGGTCCTCTGGGGCCAACGTCCTGACTTTC | CASSPIQGSSGANVLTF
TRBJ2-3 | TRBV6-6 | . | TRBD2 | TGTGCCAGCAGGGGGACTAGCGGGGCCACAGATACGCAGTATTTT | CASRGTSGATDTQYF
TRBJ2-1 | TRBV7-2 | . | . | TGTGCCAGCAGCTTAGAAATGGGTCCTTCCTGGGAGCAGTTCTTC | CASSLEMGPSWEQFF
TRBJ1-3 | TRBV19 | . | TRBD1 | TGTGCCAGTAGTATCCCGACAGGGGGCACTGGAAACACCATATATTTT | CASSIPTGGTGNTIYF
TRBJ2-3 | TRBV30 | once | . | TGTGCCTGGAGTGTAGGGACAAAGTTTAGCACAGATACGCAGTATTTT | CAWSVGTKFSTDTQYF
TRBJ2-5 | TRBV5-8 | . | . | TGTGCCAGCAGCCCTCTAACGGGGGCTTATATGGAGACCCAGTACTTC | CASSPLTGAYMETQYF
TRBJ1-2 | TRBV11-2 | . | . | TGTGCCAGCACCCTGGACGATAACTATGGCTACACCTTC | CASTLDDNYGYTF
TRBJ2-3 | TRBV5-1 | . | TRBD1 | TGCGCCAGCAGCTCCGGGACAGGGATTCCAGATACGCAGTATTTT | CASSSGTGIPDTQYF
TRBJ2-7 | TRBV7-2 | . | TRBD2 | TGTGCCAGCGGTGTTAGCGGGACTGCGGCCGAGCAGTACTTC | CASGVSGTAAEQYF
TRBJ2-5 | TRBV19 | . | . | TGTGCCAGTAGTATGGGCAGGGGCCCCCAAGAGACCCAGTACTTC | CASSMGRGPQETQYF
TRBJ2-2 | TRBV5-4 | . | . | TGTGCCAGCAGCTTGGGAGGCGGGAACACCGGGGAGCTGTTTTTT | CASSLGGGNTGELFF
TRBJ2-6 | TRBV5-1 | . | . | TGCGCCAGCAGCAACACAGTCTCTGGGGCCAACGTCCTGACTTTC | CASSNTVSGANVLTF
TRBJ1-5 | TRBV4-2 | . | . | TGTGCCAGCAGCCAATTCCGGCAGAACAATCAGCCCCAGCATTTT | CASSQFRQNNQPQHF
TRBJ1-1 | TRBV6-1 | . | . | TGTGCCAGCAGGACAGTCCCTAACACTGAAGCTTTCTTT | CASRTVPNTEAFF
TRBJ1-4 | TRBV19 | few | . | TGTGCCAGTAGTAACCAGATTAATGAAAAACTGTTTTTT | CASSNQINEKLFF
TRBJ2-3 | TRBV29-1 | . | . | TGCAGCGTTAGACAGTCTCCTAGCACAGATACGCAGTATTTT | CSVRQSPSTDTQYF
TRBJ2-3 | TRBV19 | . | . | TGTGCCAGTAGTCCTCACGTAGATACGCAGTATTTT | CASSPHVDTQYF
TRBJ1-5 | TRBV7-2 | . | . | TGTGCCAGCAGCTTGCGGCAGGCCAATCAGCCCCAGCATTTT | CASSLRQANQPQHF
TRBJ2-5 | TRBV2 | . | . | TGTGCCAGCAGAACCCGGACCGCCATCCAAGAGACCCAGTACTTC | CASRTRTAIQETQYF
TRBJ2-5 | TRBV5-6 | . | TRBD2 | TGTGCCAGCAGCTTAGCGGGAGGGCTATACCAAGAGACCCAGTACTTC | CASSLAGGLYQETQYF
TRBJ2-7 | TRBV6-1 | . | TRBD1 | TGTGCCAGCAGTGATGGGACAGGGGGCTACGAGCAGTACTTC | CASSDGTGGYEQYF
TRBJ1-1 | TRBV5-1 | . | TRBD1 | TGCGCCAGCAGCTTGGGAGGGACAGGGGGTGACACTGAAGCTTTCTTT | CASSLGGTGGDTEAFF
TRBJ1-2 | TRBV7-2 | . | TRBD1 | TGTGCCAGCAGCTTGAATACAGGGACAGGGCGTGGGGGCTACACCTTC | CASSLNTGTGRGGYTF
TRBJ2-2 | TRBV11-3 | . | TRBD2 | TGTGCCAGCAGCTTAGGAGCGGGGGGTACAACCGGGGAGCTGTTTTTT | CASSLGAGGTTGELFF
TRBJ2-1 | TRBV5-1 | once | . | TGCGCCAGCAGCTTGGGGGCCTCCTACAATGAGCAGTTCTTC | CASSLGASYNEQFF
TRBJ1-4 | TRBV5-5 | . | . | TGTGCCAGCAGCCGACTAAATGAAAAACTGTTTTTT | CASSRLNEKLFF
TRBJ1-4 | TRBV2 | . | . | TGTGCCAGCAGTGAAGCCCTCCTTGGAGGGATTGAAAAACTGTTTTTT | CASSEALLGGIEKLFF
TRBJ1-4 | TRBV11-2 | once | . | TGTGCCAGCAGCTTAGGGGTCACGACAGGTGAAAAACTGTTTTTT | CASSLGVTTGEKLFF
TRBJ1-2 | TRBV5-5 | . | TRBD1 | TGTGCCAGCAGCCCCTCGGGGAGGGGGCTTGGCTACACCTTC | CASSPSGRGLGYTF
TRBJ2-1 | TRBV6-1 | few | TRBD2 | TGTGCCAGCAGTGAGCGGACTAGCGGGAGCAATGAGCAGTTCTTC | CASSERTSGSNEQFF
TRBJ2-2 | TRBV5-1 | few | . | TGCGCCAGCAGCCCACTGCAGAGTACCGGGGAGCTGTTTTTT | CASSPLQSTGELFF
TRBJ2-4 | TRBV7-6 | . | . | TGTGCCAGCAGCTTATCAAGTGGGGGTGACATTCAGTACTTC | CASSLSSGGDIQYF
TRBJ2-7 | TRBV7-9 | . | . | TGTGCCAGCAGCTCCCCAGGCGGTAATAATAATCTTGGCGAGCAGTACTTC | CASSSPGGNNNLGEQYF
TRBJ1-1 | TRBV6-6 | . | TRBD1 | TGTGCCAGCAGCCCTAAGGGGGCGGAAACTGAAGCTTTCTTT | CASSPKGAETEAFF